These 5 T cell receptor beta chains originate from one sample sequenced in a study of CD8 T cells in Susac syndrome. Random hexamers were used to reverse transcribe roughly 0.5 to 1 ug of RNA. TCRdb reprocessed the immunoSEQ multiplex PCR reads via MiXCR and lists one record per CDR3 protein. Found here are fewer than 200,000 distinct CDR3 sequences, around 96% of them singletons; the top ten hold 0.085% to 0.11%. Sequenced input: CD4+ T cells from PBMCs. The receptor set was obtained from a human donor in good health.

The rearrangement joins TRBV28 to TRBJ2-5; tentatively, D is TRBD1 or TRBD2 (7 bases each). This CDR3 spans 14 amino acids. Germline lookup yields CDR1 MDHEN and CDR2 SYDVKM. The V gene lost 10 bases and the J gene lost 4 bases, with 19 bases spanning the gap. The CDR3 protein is CATGEGQSLETQYF. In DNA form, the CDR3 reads TGTGCCACCGGGGAGGGACAGTCTCTAGAGACCCAGTACTTC.

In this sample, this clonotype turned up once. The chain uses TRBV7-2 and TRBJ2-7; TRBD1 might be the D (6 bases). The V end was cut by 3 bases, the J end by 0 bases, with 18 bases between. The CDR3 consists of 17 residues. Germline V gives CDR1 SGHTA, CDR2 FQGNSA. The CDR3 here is CASSLRPRGTRSYEQYF. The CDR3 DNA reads TGTGCCAGCAGCTTGCGGCCGAGGGGGACCCGCTCCTACGAGCAGTACTTC.

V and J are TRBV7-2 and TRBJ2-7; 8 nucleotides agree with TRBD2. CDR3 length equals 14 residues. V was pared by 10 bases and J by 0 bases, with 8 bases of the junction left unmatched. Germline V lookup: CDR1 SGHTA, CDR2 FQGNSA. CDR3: CATLPTSDSYEQYF. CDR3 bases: TGTGCCACCTTACCGACTAGCGACTCCTACGAGCAGTACTTC.

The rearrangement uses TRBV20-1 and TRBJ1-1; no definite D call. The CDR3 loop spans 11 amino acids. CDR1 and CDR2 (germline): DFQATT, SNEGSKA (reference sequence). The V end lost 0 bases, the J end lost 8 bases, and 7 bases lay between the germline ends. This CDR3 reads CSARDQREAFF. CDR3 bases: TGCAGTGCTAGAGACCAGAGGGAAGCTTTCTTT.

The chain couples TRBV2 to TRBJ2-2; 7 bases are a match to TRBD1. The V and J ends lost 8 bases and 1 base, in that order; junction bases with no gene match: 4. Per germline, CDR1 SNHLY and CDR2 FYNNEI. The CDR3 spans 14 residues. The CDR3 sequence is CASGRTGNTGELFF. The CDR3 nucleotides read TGTGCCAGCGGAAGGACAGGGAACACCGGGGAGCTGTTTTTT.